The rows below give T cell receptor beta chains drawn from one sample of a study of CD4 T cells in relation to SARS-CoV-2 and coronaviruses. The antigens these receptors bind are not known. Measured with immunoSEQ multiplex PCR; TCRdb has only the in-frame clones, and not every one. This table holds approximately 41,000 clones, nearly 85% found once. The specimen was naive CD4+ T cells from PBMCs, cultured in vitro. These receptors all stem from an adult with COVID-19. Both conserved end residues are part of each CDR3. A D gene is named only where the DNA matches it firmly. Rows give clone size only sometimes, using once, few, many, or a class for an expanded clone.

>TRBD1|TRBJ2-1|once|TRBV28|13
TGTGCCAGCAGTTTATTAAACAGGGGTCAGCAGTTCTTC
CASSLLNRGQQFF
>TRBD2|TRBJ2-2|.|TRBV7-3|17
TGTGCCAGCAGCCGTAGGACTAGCGGGACGAACACCGGGGAGCTGTTTTTT
CASSRRTSGTNTGELFF
>.|TRBJ2-3|.|TRBV5-1|12
TGCGCCAGCAGTGGGGGAAGGACTACGCAGTATTTT
CASSGGRTTQYF
>.|TRBJ2-7|.|TRBV27|14
TGTGCCAGCAGTTTTGGCGGGCTCTCCTACGAGCAGTACTTC
CASSFGGLSYEQYF
>.|TRBJ2-3|.|TRBV10-1|16
TGCGCCAGCAGTGAGTCCGGATCTACCCCAACAGATACGCAGTATTTT
CASSESGSTPTDTQYF
>.|TRBJ2-7|.|TRBV10-3|13
TGTGCCATCAGTGTGGACAGATCCTACGAGCAGTACTTC
CAISVDRSYEQYF
>TRBD2|TRBJ2-2|.|TRBV18|19
TGTGCCAGCTCAGAACGACTAGCGGGAGATGGTGGGACCACCGGGGAGCTGTTTTTT
CASSERLAGDGGTTGELFF
>TRBD1|TRBJ1-5|few|TRBV7-6|16
TGTGCCAGCAGCTTAGCAGGGGGCGGTGGCAATCAGCCCCAGCATTTT
CASSLAGGGGNQPQHF
>TRBD1|TRBJ2-2|.|TRBV19|14
TGTGCCAGTAGGGGACGCGACAGGGCCGGGGAGCTGTTTTTT
CASRGRDRAGELFF
>.|TRBJ2-7|few|TRBV7-2|15
TGTGCCAGCAGCTTCCTCGGGGGTACCTCCTACGAGCAGTACTTC
CASSFLGGTSYEQYF